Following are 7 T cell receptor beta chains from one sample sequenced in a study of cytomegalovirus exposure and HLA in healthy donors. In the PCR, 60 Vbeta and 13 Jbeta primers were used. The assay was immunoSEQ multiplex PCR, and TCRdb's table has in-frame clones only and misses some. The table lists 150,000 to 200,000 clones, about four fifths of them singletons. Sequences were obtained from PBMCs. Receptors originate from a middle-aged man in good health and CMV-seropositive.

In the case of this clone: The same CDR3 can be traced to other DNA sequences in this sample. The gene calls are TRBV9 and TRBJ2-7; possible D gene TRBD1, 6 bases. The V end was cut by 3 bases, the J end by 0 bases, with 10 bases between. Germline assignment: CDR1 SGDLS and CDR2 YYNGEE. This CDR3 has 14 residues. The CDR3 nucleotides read TGTGCCAGCAGCGAGGACAGCCTCTCCTACGAGCAGTACTTC. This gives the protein CASSEDSLSYEQYF.

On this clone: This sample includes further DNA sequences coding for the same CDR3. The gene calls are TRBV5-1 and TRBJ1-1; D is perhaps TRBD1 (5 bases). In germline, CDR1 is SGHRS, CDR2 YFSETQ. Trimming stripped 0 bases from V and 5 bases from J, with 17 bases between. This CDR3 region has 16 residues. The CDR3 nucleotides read TGCGCCAGCAGCTTGGAAGTTGGGACGGGGGTAACTGAAGCTTTCTTT. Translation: CASSLEVGTGVTEAFF.

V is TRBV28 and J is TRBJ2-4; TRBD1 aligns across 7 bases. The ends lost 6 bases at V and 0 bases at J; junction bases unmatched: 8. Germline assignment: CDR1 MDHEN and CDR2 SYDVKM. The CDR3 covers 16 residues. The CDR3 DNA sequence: TGTGCCAGCAGACCCCGGACAGGACTAGCCAAAAACATTCAGTACTTC. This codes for CASRPRTGLAKNIQYF.

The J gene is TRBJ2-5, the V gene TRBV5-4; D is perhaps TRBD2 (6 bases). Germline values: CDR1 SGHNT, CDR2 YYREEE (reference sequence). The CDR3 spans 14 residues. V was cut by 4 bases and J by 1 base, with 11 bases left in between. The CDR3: CASSPVGGQETQYF. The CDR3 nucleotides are TGTGCCAGCAGCCCGGTGGGGGGCCAAGAGACCCAGTACTTC.

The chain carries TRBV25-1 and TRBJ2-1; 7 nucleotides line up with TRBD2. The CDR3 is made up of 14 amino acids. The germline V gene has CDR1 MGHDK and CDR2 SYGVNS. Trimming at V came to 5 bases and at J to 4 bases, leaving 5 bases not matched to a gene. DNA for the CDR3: TGTGCCAGCAGTAGGAGGGGAGGGTACAATGAGCAGTTCTTC. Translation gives CASSRRGGYNEQFF.

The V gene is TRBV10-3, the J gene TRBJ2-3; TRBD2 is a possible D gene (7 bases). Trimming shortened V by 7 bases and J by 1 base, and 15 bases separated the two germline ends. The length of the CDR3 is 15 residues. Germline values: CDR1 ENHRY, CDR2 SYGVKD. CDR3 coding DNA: TGTGCCATCAAGGGATGGGGGGGGCGCACAGATACGCAGTATTTT. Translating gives CAIKGWGGRTDTQYF.

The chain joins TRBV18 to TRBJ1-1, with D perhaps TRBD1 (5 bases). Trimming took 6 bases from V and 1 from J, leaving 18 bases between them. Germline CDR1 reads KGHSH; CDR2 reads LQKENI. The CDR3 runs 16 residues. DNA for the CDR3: TGTGCCAGCTCCCTCACTCGGGGGGAGAGGAACACTGAAGCTTTCTTT. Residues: CASSLTRGERNTEAFF. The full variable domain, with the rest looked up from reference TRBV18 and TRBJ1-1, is NAGVMQNPRHLVRRRGQEARLRCSPMKGHSHVYWYRQLPEEGLKFMVYLQKENIIDESGMPKERFSAEFPKEGPSILRIQQVVRGDSAAYFCASSLTRGERNTEAFFGQGTRLTVV.